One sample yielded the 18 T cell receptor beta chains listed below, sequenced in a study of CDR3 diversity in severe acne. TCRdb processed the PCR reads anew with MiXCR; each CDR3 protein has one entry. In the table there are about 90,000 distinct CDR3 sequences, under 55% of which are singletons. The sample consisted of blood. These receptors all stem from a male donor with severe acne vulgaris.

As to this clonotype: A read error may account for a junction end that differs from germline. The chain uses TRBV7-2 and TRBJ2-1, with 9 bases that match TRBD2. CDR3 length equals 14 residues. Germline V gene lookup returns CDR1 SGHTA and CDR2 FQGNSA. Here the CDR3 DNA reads TGTGCCAGCAGCTCTAGCGGGACGTACAATGGGCAGTTCTTC. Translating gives CASSSSGTYNGQFF.

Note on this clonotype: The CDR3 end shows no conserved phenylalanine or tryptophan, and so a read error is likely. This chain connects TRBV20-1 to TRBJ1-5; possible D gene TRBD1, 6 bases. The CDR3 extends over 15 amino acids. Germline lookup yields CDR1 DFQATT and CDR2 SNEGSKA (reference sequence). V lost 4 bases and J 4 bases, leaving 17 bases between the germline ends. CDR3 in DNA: TGCAGTGCTAACGACCCGGGACATCCGAATCAGCCCCAGCATCTT. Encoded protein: CSANDPGHPNQPQHL.

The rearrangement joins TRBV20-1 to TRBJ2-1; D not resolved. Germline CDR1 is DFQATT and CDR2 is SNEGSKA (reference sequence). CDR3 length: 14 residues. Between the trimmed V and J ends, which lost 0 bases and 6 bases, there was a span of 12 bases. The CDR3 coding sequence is TGCAGTGCTAGAGATCTGGGGTCTCGCAATGAGCAGTTCTTC. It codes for CSARDLGSRNEQFF.

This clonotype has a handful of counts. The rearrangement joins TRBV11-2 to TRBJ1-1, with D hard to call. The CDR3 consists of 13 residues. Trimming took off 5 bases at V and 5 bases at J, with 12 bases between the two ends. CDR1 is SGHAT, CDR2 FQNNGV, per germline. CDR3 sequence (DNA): TGTGCCAGCAGCCTCACCCTGGGGACTGAAGCTTTCTTT. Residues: CASSLTLGTEAFF.

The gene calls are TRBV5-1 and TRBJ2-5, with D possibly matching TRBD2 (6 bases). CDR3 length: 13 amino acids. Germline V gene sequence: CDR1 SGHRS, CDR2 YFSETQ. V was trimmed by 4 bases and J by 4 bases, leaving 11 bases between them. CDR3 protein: CASSREVGETQYF. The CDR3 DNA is TGCGCCAGCAGCAGGGAGGTAGGAGAGACCCAGTACTTC.

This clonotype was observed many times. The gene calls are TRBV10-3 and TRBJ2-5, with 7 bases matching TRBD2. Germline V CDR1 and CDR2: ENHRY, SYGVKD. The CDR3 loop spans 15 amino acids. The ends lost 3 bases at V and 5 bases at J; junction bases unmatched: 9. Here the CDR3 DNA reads TGTGCCATCAGTGATTTAGGGTCGGGAGGCGAGACCCAGTACTTC. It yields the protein CAISDLGSGGETQYF.

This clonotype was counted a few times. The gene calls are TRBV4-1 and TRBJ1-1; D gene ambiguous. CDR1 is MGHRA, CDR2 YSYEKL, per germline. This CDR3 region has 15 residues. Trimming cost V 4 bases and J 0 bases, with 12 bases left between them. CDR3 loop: CASSPKGVLNTEAFF. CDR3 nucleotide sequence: TGCGCCAGCAGCCCCAAGGGAGTTCTGAACACTGAAGCTTTCTTT.

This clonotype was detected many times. The CDR3 sequence is CSGADREGEQFF. In nucleotides, the CDR3 is TGCAGCGGGGCGGACAGGGAAGGAGAGCAGTTCTTC. The rearrangement links TRBV29-1 to TRBJ2-1; 8 bases fit TRBD1. Germline V CDR1 and CDR2: SQVTM, ANQGSEA. This CDR3 contains 12 residues. The J segment lost 10 bases and the V segment lost 7 bases, leaving 9 bases of the junction unmatched.

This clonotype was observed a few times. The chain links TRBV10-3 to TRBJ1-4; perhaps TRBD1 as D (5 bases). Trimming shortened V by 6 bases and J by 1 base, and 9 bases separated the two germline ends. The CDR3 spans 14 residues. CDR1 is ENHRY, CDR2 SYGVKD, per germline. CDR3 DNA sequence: TGTGCCATCAGCGGGGGGGAAACTAATGAAAAACTGTTTTTT. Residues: CAISGGETNEKLFF.

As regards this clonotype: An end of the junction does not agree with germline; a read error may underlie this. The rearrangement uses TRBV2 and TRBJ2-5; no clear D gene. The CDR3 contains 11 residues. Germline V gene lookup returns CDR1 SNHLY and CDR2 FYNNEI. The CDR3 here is CAGSELETQYF. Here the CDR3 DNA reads TGTGCCGGCAGTGAACTAGAGACCCAGTACTTC.

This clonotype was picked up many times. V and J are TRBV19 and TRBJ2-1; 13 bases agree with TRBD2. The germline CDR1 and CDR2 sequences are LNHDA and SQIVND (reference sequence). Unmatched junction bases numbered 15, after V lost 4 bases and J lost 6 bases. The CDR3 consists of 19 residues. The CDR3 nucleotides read TGTGCCAGTAGTAAGAGGGGACAGGGGGGGACTAGCGGGACCAATGAGCAGTTCTTC. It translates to CASSKRGQGGTSGTNEQFF.

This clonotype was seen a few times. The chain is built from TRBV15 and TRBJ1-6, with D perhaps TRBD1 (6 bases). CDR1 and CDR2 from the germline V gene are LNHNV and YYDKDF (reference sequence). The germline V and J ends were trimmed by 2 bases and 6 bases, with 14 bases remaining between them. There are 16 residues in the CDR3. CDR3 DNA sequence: TGTGCCACCAGCAGATCAGGGGAGGGGACTAATTCACCCCTCCACTTT. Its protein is CATSRSGEGTNSPLHF. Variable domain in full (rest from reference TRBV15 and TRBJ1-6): DAMVIQNPRYQVTQFGKPVTLSCSQTLNHNVMYWYQQKSSQAPKLLFHYYDKDFNNEADTPDNFQSRRPNTSFCFLDIRSPGLGDTAMYLCATSRSGEGTNSPLHFGNGTRLTVT.

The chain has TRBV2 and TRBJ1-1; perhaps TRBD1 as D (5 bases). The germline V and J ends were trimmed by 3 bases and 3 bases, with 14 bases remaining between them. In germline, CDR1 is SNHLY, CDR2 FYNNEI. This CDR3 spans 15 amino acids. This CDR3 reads CASSEWGAGDTEAFF. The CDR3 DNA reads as TGTGCCAGCAGTGAGTGGGGTGCGGGGGACACTGAAGCTTTCTTT.

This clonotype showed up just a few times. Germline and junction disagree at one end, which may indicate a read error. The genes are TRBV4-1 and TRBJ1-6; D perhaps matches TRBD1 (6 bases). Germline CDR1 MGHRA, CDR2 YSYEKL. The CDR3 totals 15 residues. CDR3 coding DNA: TGCACCGGCAGATCAGGGGAGGGGACTAATTCACCCCTCCGCTTT. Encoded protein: CTGRSGEGTNSPLRF.

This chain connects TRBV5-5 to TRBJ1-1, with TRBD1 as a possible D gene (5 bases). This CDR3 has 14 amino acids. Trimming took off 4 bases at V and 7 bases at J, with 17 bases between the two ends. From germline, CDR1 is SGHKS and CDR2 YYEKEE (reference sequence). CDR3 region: CASSLSGGGVEAFF. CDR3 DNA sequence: TGTGCCAGCAGCCTAAGCGGGGGTGGGGTTGAAGCTTTCTTT.

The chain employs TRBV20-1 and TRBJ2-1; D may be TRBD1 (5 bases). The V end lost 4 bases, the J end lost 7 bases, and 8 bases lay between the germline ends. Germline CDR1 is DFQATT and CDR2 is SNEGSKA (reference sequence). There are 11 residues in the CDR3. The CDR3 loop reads CSATQGNEQFF. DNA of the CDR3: TGCAGTGCTACCCAGGGTAATGAGCAGTTCTTC.

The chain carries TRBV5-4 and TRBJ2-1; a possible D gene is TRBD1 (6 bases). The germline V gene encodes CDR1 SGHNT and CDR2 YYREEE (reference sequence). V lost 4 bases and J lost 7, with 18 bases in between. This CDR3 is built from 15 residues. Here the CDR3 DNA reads TGTGCCAGCAGCGTTGAGAAGGGGGTTGGAAATGAGCAGTTCTTC. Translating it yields CASSVEKGVGNEQFF.

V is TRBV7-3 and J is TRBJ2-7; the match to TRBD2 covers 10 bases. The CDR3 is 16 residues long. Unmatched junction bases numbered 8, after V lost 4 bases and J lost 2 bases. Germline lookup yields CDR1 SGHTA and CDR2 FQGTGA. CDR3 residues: CASSSPRTSGTYEQYF. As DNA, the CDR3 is TGTGCCAGCAGCTCTCCTAGGACTAGCGGAACCTACGAGCAGTACTTC. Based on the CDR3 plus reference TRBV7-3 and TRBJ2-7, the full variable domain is GAGVSQTPSNKVTEKGKYVELRCDPISGHTALYWYRQSLGQGPEFLIYFQGTGAADDSGLPNDRFFAVRPEGSVSTLKIQRTERGDSAVYLCASSSPRTSGTYEQYFGPGTRLTVT.